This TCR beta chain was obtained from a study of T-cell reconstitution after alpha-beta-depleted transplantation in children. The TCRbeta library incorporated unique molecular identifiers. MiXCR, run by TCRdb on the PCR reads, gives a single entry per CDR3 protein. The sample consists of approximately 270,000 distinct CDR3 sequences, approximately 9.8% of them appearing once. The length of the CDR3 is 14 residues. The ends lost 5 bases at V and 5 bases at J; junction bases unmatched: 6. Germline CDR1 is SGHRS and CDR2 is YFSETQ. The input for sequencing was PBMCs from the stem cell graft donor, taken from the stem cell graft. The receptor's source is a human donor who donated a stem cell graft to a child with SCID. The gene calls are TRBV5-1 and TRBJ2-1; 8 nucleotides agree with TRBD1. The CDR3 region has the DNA TGCGCCAGCAGGGCCGGGACAGGCGACAATGAGCAGTTCTTC. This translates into CASRAGTGDNEQFF.